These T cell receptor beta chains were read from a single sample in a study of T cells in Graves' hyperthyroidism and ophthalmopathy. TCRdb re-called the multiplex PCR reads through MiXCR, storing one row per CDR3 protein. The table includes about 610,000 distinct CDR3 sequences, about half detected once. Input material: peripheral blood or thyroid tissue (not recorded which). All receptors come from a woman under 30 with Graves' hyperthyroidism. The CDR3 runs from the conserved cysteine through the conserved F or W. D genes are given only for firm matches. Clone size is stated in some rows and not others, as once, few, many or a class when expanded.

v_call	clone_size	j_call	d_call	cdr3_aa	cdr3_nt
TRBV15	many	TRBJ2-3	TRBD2	CATSRVAGGSDTQYF	TGTGCCACCAGCAGAGTAGCGGGAGGATCAGATACGCAGTATTTT
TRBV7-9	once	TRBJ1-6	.	CASSHVLAGGPSSSPLHF	TGTGCCAGCAGCCACGTTCTAGCGGGAGGGCCGTCGAGTTCACCCCTCCACTTT
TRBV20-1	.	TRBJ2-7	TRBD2	CSARAGGGYEQYF	TGCAGTGCTAGAGCGGGAGGGGGCTACGAGCAGTACTTC
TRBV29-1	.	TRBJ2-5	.	CSVGDGARQETQYF	TGCAGCGTTGGGGATGGGGCTCGTCAAGAGACCCAGTACTTC
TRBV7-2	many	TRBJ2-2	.	CASSPMTPTGELFF	TGTGCCAGCAGCCCAATGACACCCACGGGGGAGCTGTTTTTT
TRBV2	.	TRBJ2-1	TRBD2	CASSSLAGRYNEQFF	TGTGCCAGCAGTAGTCTAGCGGGACGTTACAATGAGCAGTTCTTC
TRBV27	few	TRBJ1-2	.	CASSLISAGSNYGYTF	TGTGCCAGCAGTTTAATCTCGGCGGGATCTAACTATGGCTACACCTTC
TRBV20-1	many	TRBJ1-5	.	CSAIGGLNQPQHF	TGCAGTGCTATCGGGGGCCTAAATCAGCCCCAGCATTTT
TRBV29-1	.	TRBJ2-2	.	CSVSGLAGSCFF	.
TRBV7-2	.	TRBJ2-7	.	CASSRREAGELYF	TGTGCCAGCAGTCGTAGGGAGGCCGGGGAGCTGTACTTC
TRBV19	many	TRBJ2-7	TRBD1	CASSVGQVTYEQYF	TGTGCCAGTAGTGTTGGACAGGTCACCTACGAGCAGTACTTC
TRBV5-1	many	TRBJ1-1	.	CASSTKEGAVTEAFF	TGCGCCAGCAGCACAAAGGAAGGGGCAGTCACTGAAGCTTTCTTT
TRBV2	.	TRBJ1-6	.	CASSDPGGYNSPLHF	TGTGCCAGCAGTGATCCGGGAGGGTACAATTCACCCCTCCACTTT
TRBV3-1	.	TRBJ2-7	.	CASSPAVGGEQYF	TGTGCCAGCAGCCCCGCGGTAGGGGGCGAGCAGTACTTC
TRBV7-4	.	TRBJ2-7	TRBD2	CASSPPGLAGEPNEQYF	TGTGCCAGCAGCCCACCGGGGCTAGCGGGAGAGCCCAACGAGCAGTACTTC
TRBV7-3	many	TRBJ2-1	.	CASSLQGREQFF	TGTGCCAGCAGCTTACAGGGTCGCGAGCAGTTCTTC
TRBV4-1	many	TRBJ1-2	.	CASSQEIAASGYTF	TGCGCCAGCAGCCAAGAGATAGCGGCCTCTGGCTACACCTTC
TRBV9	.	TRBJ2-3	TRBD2	CASSVYGGGSTDTQYF	TGTGCCAGCAGCGTGTACGGGGGAGGGAGCACAGATACGCAGTATTTT
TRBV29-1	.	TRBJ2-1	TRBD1	CSAWGQGPYNEQFF	TGCAGCGCTTGGGGACAGGGACCCTACAATGAGCAGTTCTTC
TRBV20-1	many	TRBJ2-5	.	CSARSNWRDQETQYF	TGCAGTGCTAGATCGAACTGGCGGGATCAAGAGACCCAGTACTTC
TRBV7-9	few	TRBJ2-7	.	CASRTSAGGTYEQYF	TGTGCCAGCAGAACCTCCGCGGGTGGAACCTACGAGCAGTACTTC
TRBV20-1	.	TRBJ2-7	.	CSAGTPYNEQYF	TGCAGTGCGGGGACCCCCTACAATGAGCAGTACTTC
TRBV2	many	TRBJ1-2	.	CASSNGGYTF	TGTGCCAGCAGTAATGGGGGCTACACCTTC
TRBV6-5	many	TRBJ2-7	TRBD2	CASRGLAFYEQYF	TGTGCCAGTCGGGGACTAGCCTTCTACGAGCAGTACTTC
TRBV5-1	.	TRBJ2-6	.	CASSPRGGRANVLTF	TGTGCCAGCAGCCCGAGGGGCGGGAGGGCCAACGTCCTGACTTTC
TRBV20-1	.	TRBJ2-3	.	CSANNDRFSSTDTQYF	TGCAGTGCTAACAATGACCGATTCTCTAGCACAGATACGCAGTATTTT
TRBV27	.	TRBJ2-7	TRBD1	CASSPQWGTGVYEQYF	TGTGCCAGCAGCCCCCAATGGGGGACAGGGGTTTACGAGCAGTACTTC
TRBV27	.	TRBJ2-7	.	CASRARGFEQYF	TGTGCCAGCAGAGCCAGGGGCTTCGAGCAGTACTTC
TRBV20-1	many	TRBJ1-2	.	CSAVPGYNYGYTF	TGCAGTGCTGTACCAGGTTATAACTATGGCTACACCTTC
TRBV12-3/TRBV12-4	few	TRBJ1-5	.	CASSLPSGNQPQHF	TGTGCCAGCAGTTTGCCTAGCGGCAATCAGCCCCAGCATTTT
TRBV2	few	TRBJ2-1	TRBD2	CASSKLAGPYNEQFF	TGTGCCAGCAGTAAACTAGCGGGACCCTACAATGAGCAGTTCTTC
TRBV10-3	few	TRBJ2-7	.	CAISESNF	TGTGCCATCAGTGAGTCGAATTTC
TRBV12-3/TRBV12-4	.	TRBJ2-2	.	CASSPNVWGLFF	TGTGCCAGCAGTCCGAACGTATGGGGGCTGTTTTTT
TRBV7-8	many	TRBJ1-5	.	CASSLRRNSNQPQHF	TGTGCCAGCAGCTTAAGACGAAATAGCAATCAGCCCCAGCATTTT
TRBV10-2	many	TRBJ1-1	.	CASRLGLTRGSFF	TGCGCCAGCAGATTGGGACTAACCAGGGGATCTTTCTTT
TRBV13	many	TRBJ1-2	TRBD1	CASSTGDRGITFGYTF	TGTGCCAGCAGCACCGGGGACAGGGGTATAACTTTCGGCTACACCTTC
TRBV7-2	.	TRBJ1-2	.	CAIREWNYGYTF	TGTGCTATCAGGGAATGGAACTATGGCTACACCTTC
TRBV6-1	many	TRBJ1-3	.	CASSVQLPSGNTIYF	TGTGCCAGCAGCGTACAGCTTCCCTCTGGAAACACCATATATTTT
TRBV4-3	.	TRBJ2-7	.	CASSQGSDRGMNEQYF	TGCGCCAGCAGCCAAGGTTCTGACAGAGGGATGAACGAGCAGTACTTC
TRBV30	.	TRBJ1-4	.	CAWSVPGSTNEKLFF	TGTGCCTGGAGTGTACCGGGGTCAACTAATGAAAAACTGTTTTTT
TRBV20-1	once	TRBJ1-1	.	CSATRLAGTEAFF	TGCAGTGCTACTAGACTAGCGGGAACTGAAGCTTTCTTT
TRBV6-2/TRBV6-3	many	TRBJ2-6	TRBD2	CATEREIPGANVLTF	TGTGCCACCGAGCGGGAGATTCCTGGGGCCAACGTCCTGACTTTC
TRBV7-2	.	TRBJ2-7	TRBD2	CASSPYRRGSYEQYF	TGTGCCAGCAGCCCGTACCGGCGGGGGAGTTACGAGCAGTACTTC